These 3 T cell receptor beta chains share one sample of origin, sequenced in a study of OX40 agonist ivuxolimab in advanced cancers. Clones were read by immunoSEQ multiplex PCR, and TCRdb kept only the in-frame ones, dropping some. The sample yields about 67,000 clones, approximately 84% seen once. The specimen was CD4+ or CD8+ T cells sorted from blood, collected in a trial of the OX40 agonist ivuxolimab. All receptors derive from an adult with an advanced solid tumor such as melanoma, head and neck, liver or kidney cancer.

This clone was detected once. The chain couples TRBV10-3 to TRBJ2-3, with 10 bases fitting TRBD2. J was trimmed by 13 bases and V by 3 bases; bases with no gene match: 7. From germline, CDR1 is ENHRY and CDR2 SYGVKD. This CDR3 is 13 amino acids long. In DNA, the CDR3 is TGTGCCATCAGTGAAGAAGCGGGAGGGGCCGAGTATTTT. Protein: CAISEEAGGAEYF.

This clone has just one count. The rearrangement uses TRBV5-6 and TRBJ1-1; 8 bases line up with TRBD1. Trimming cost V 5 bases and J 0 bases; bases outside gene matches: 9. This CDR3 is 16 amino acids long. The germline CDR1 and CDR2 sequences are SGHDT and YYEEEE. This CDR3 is CASSPRTGFMNTEAFF. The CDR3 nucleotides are TGTGCCAGCAGTCCACGGACAGGGTTCATGAACACTGAAGCTTTCTTT.

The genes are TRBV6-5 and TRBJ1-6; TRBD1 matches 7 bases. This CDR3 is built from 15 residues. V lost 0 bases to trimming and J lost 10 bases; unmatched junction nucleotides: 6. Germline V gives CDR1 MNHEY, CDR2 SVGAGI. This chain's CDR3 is CASSYSSGTASPLHF. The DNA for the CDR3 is TGTGCCAGCAGTTACTCGTCCGGGACAGCATCACCCCTCCACTTT.